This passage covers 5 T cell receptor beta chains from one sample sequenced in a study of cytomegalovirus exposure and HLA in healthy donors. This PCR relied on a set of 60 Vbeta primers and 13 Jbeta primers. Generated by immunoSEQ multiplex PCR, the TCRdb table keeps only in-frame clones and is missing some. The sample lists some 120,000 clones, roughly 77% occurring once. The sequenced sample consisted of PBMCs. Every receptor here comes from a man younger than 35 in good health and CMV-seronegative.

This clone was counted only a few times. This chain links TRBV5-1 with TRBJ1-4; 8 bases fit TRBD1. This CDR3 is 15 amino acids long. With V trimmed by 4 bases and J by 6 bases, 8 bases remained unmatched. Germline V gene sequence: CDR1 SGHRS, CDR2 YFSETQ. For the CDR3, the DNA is TGCGCCAGCAGCCCAGAGCCGGACAGGGATGAAAAACTGTTTTTT. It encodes CASSPEPDRDEKLFF.

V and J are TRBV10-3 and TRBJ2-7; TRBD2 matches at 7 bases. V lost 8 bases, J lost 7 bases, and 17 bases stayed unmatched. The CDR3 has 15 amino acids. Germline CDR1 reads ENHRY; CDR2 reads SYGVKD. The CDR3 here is CAIGAMGGTPREQYF. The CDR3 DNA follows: TGTGCCATCGGAGCGATGGGGGGGACTCCGAGGGAGCAGTACTTC.

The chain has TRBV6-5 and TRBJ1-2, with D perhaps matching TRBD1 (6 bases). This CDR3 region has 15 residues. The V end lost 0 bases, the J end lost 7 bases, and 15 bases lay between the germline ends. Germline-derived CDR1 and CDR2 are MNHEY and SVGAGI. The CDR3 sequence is CASSYSIEQGPGYTF. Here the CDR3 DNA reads TGTGCCAGCAGTTACTCGATAGAACAGGGTCCTGGCTACACCTTC.

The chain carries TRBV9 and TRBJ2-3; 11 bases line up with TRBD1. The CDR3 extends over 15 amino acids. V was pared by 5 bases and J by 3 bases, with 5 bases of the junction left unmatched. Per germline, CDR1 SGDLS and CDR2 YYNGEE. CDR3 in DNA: TGTGCCAGCAGGACAGGGACAGGGGGGACAGATACGCAGTATTTT. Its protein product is CASRTGTGGTDTQYF.

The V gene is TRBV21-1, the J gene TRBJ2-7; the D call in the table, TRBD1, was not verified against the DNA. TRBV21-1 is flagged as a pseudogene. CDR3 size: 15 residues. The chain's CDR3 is CASSRPRDREYEQYF. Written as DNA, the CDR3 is TGTGCCAGCAGCAGACCCCGGGACAGGGAGTACGAGCAGTACTTC.